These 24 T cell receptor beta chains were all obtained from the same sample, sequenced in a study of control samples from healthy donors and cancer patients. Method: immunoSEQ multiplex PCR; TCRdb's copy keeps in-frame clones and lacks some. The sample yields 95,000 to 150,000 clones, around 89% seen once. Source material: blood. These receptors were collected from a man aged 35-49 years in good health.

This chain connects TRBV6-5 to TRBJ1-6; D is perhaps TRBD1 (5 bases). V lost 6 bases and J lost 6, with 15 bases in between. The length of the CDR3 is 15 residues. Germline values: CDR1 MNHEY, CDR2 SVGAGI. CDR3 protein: CASRDVSGTNSPLHF. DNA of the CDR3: TGTGCCAGCAGAGACGTGTCAGGGACTAATTCACCCCTCCACTTT.

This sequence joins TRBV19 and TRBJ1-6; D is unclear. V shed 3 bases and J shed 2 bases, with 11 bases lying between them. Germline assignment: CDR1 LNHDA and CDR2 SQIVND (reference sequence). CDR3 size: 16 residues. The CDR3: CASSMKTRAYNSPLHF. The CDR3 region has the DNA TGTGCCAGTAGTATGAAGACTCGCGCCTATAATTCACCCCTCCACTTT.

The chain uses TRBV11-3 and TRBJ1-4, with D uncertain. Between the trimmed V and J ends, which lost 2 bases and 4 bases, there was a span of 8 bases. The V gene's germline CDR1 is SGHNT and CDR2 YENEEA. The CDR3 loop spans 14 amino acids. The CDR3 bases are TGTGCCAGCAGCTTACAAGGAGATAATGAAAAACTGTTTTTT. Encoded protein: CASSLQGDNEKLFF.

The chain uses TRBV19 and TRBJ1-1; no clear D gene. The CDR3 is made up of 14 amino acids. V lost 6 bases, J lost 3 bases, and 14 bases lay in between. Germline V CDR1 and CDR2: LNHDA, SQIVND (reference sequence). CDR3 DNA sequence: TGTGCCAGTAGGACCCAGACACCTGACACTGAAGCTTTCTTT. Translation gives CASRTQTPDTEAFF. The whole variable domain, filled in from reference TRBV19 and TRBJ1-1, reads DGGITQSPKYLFRKEGQNVTLSCEQNLNHDAMYWYRQDPGQGLRLIYYSQIVNDFQKGDIAEGYSVSREKKESFPLTVTSAQKNPTAFYLCASRTQTPDTEAFFGQGTRLTVV.

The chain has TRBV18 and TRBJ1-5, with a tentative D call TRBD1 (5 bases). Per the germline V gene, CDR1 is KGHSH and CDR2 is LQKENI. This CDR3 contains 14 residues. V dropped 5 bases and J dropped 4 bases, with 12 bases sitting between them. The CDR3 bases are TGTGCCAGCTCAGCAGACAGCGCGAATCAGCCCCAGCATTTT. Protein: CASSADSANQPQHF.

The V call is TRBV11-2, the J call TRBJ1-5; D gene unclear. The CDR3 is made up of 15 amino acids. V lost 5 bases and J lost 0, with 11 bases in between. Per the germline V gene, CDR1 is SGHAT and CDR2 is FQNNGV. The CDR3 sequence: CASSIGSGSNQPQHF. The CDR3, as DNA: TGTGCCAGCAGCATAGGGAGCGGTAGCAATCAGCCCCAGCATTTT.

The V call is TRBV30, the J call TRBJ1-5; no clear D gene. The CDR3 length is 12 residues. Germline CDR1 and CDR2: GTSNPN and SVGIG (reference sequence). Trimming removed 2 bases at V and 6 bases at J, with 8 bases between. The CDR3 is CAWSHPGQPQHF. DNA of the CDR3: TGTGCCTGGAGTCACCCCGGTCAGCCCCAGCATTTT.

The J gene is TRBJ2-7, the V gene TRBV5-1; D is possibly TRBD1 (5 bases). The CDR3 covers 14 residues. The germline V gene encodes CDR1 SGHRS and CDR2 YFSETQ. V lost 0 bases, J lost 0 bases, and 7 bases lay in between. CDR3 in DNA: TGCGCCAGCAGCTTGGTCAGGGACTCCTACGAGCAGTACTTC. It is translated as CASSLVRDSYEQYF.

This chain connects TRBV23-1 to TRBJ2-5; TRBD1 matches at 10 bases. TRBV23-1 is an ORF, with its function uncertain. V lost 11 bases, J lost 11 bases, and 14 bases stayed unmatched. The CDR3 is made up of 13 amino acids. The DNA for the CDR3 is TGCGCCGACAGCGGGACAGGGGAGGGACGGCAGTACTTC. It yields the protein CADSGTGEGRQYF.

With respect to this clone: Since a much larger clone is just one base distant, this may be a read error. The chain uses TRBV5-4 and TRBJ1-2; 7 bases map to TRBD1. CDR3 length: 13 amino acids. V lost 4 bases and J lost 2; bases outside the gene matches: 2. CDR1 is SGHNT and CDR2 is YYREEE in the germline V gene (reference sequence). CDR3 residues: CASSPDRNYGYTF. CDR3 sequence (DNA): TGTGCCAGCAGCCCGGACAGGAACTATGGCTACACCTTC.

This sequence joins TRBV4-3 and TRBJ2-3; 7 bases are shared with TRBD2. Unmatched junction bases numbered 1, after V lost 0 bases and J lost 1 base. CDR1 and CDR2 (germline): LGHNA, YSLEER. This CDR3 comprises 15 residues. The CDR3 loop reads CASSQDRGGTDTQYF. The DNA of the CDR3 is TGCGCCAGCAGCCAAGATCGGGGGGGCACAGATACGCAGTATTTT.

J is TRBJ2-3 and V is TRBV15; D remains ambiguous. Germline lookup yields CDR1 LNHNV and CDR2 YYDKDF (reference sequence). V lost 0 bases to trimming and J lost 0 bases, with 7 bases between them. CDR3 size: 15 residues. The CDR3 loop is CATSREVISTDTQYF. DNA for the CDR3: TGTGCCACCAGCAGAGAAGTCATTAGCACAGATACGCAGTATTTT.

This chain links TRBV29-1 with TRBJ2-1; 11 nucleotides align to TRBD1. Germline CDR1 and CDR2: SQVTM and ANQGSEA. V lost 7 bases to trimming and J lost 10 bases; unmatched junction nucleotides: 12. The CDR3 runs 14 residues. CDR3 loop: CSAVDRGRGEEQFF. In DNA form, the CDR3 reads TGCAGCGCCGTGGACAGGGGGCGGGGGGAGGAGCAGTTCTTC.

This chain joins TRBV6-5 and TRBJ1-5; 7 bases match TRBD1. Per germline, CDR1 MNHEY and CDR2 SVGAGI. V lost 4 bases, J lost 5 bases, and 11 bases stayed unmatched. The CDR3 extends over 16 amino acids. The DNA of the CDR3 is TGTGCCAGCAGTTCGGAAATAAATACAGGGGATCAGCCCCAGCATTTT. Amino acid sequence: CASSSEINTGDQPQHF.

CDR3 nucleotide sequence: TGTGCCAGCGCTTCTAGCGGGGGGTTGTACAATGAGCAGTTCTTC. This sequence encodes CASASSGGLYNEQFF. The chain is built from TRBV7-3 and TRBJ2-1; TRBD2 matches 11 bases. J was trimmed by 4 bases and V by 8 bases; bases with no gene match: 7. The CDR3 totals 15 residues. Germline CDR1 reads SGHTA; CDR2 reads FQGTGA.

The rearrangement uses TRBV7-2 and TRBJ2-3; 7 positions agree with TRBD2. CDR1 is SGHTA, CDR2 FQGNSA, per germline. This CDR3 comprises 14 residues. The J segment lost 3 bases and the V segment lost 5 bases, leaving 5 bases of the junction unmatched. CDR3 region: CASSPGGSTDTQYF. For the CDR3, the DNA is TGTGCCAGCAGCCCGGGGGGAAGTACAGATACGCAGTATTTT.

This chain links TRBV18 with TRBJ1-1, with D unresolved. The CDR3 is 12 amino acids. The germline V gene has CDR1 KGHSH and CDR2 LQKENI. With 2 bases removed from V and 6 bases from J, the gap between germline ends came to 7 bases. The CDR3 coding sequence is TGTGCCAGCTCACCAGACACCCCTGAAGCTTTCTTT. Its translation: CASSPDTPEAFF.

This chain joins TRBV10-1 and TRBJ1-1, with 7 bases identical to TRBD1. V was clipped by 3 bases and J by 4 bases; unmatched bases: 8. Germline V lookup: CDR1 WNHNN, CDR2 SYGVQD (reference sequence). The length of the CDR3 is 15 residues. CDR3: CASSERQGSGTEAFF. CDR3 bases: TGCGCCAGCAGTGAAAGACAGGGTTCGGGCACTGAAGCTTTCTTT.

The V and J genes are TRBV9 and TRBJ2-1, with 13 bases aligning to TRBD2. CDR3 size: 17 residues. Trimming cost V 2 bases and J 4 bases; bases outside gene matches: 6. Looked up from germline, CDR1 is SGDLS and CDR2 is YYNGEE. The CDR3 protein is CASSVGLAGAQYNEQFF. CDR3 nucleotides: TGTGCCAGCAGCGTCGGACTAGCGGGGGCCCAATACAATGAGCAGTTCTTC.

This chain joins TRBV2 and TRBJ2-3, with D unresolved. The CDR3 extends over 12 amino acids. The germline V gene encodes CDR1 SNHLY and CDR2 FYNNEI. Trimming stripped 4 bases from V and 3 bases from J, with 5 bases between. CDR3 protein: CASSAWTDTQYF. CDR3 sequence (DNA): TGTGCCAGCAGTGCGTGGACAGATACGCAGTATTTT. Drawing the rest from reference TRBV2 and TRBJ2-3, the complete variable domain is EPEVTQTPSHQVTQMGQEVILRCVPISNHLYFYWYRQILGQKVEFLVSFYNNEISEKSEIFDDQFSVERPDGSNFTLKIRSTKLEDSAMYFCASSAWTDTQYFGPGTRLTVL.

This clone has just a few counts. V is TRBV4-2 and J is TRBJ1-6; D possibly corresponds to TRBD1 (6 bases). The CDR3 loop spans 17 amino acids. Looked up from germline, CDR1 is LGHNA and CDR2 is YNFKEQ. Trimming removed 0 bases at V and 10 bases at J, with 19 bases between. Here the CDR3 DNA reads TGTGCCAGCAGCCAAGATAATGCGGGGGCAGGAGGCTCACCCCTCCACTTT. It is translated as CASSQDNAGAGGSPLHF.

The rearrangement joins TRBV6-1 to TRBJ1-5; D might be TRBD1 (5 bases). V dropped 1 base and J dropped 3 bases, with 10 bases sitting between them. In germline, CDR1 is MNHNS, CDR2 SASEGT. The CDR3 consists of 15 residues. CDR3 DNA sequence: TGTGCCAGCAGTGAAGGTACAGGATACAATCAGCCCCAGCATTTT. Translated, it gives CASSEGTGYNQPQHF.

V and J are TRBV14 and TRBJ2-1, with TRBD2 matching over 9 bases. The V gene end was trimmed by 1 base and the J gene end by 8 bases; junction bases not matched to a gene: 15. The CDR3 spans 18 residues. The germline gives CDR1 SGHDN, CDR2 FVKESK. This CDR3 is CASSQVVVFAGGPDEQFF. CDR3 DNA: TGTGCCAGCAGCCAAGTGGTCGTCTTTGCGGGGGGGCCGGATGAGCAGTTCTTC.

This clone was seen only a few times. The CDR3 here is CSAGQGDYGYTF. Here the CDR3 DNA reads TGCAGCGCAGGACAGGGAGACTATGGCTACACCTTC. This chain links TRBV29-1 with TRBJ1-2, with 8 bases that match TRBD1. Germline V lookup: CDR1 SQVTM, CDR2 ANQGSEA. The J segment lost 3 bases and the V segment lost 7 bases, leaving 4 bases of the junction unmatched. This CDR3 spans 12 amino acids. Combining the CDR3 with reference TRBV29-1 and TRBJ1-2 gives the whole variable domain SAVISQKPSRDICQRGTSLTIQCQVDSQVTMMFWYRQQPGQSLTLIATANQGSEATYESGFVIDKFPISRPNLTFSTLTVSNMSPEDSSIYLCSAGQGDYGYTFGSGTRLTVV.